The entry below gives a single T cell receptor (beta chain) sequence along with its context. Its antigen is not identified. The data were produced by immunoSEQ multiplex PCR, yet TCRdb's version contains in-frame clones alone and is incomplete. Of roughly 200,000 clones listed, roughly 91% are singletons. The entry originates in a study of T cell responses to AZD1222 COVID-19 vaccine. The study's findings and limits: Vaccine-related CD4 TCRs covered spike, predominating at 160-218 and 743-854. All repertoire sampling was performed exclusively after the peak T cell response.

Trimming removed 5 bases from V and 3 bases from J, with 13 bases in between. In germline, CDR1 is KGHSH, CDR2 LQKENI. CDR3 length equals 14 residues. This chain joins TRBV18 and TRBJ1-1; D is possibly TRBD1 (5 bases). This sample comprised peripheral blood, obtained on day 0 of MenACWY control vaccination. The clonotype originates from an adult in good health. The CDR3 reads CASSSTGPDTEAFF. The CDR3 DNA follows: TGTGCCAGCTCATCCACAGGACCAGACACTGAAGCTTTCTTT.